These 17 T cell receptor beta chains share one sample of origin, sequenced in a study of cytomegalovirus exposure and HLA in healthy donors. Researchers ran the PCR with 60 Vbeta and 13 Jbeta primers. TCRdb's table, derived via immunoSEQ multiplex PCR, lists solely in-frame clones and lacks some. The sample holds about 130,000 clones, about 84% seen once. Material for sequencing was PBMCs. These receptors were taken from a boy aged 5-17 years in good health and CMV-seronegative.

The rearrangement uses TRBV11-3 and TRBJ2-7; 10 nucleotides align to TRBD1. In germline, CDR1 is SGHNT, CDR2 YENEEA. The V and J ends lost 4 bases and 5 bases, in that order; junction bases with no gene match: 5. The CDR3 has 14 amino acids. The CDR3 here is CASSSGQGYHEQYF. In nucleotides, the CDR3 is TGTGCCAGCAGCTCGGGACAGGGGTATCACGAGCAGTACTTC.

This sequence joins TRBV6-1 and TRBJ2-1, with D unclear. Germline V CDR1 and CDR2: MNHNS, SASEGT. With 1 base removed from V and 8 bases from J, the gap between germline ends came to 9 bases. The CDR3 covers 13 residues. CDR3 residues: CASSEGLNDEQFF. The CDR3 DNA reads TGTGCCAGCAGTGAAGGACTTAACGATGAGCAGTTCTTC.

V and J are TRBV7-6 and TRBJ2-2, with 14 bases aligning to TRBD2. The J segment lost 5 bases and the V segment lost 5 bases, leaving 4 bases of the junction unmatched. CDR1 is SGHVS, CDR2 FNYEAQ, per germline. The CDR3 has 16 amino acids. This CDR3 is CASSGRLAGGTGELFF. The DNA for the CDR3 is TGTGCCAGCAGCGGGCGACTAGCGGGAGGGACCGGGGAGCTGTTTTTT.

The chain carries TRBV5-1 and TRBJ2-1; TRBD2 might be the D (6 bases). The length of the CDR3 is 15 residues. Germline V CDR1 and CDR2: SGHRS, YFSETQ. The V end lost 0 bases, the J end lost 3 bases, and 10 bases lay between the germline ends. The CDR3 loop reads CASSLGMDYYNEQFF. The CDR3 DNA reads as TGCGCCAGCAGCTTGGGAATGGACTACTACAATGAGCAGTTCTTC.

This clone was picked up a small number of times. The chain couples TRBV10-3 to TRBJ1-1; TRBD1 might be the D (6 bases). Germline V lookup: CDR1 ENHRY, CDR2 SYGVKD. V was clipped by 8 bases and J by 1 base, with 11 bases between them. This CDR3 is built from 13 residues. Written as DNA, the CDR3 is TGTGCCATCCGAACAGGGCAGAACACTGAAGCTTTCTTT. It is translated as CAIRTGQNTEAFF.

The V call is TRBV6-1, the J call TRBJ2-4; 7 bases are a match to TRBD2. Trimming at V came to 8 bases and at J to 5 bases, leaving 6 bases not matched to a gene. CDR3 length: 13 amino acids. CDR1 and CDR2 (germline): MNHNS, SASEGT. The CDR3 nucleotides are TGTGCCAGCTCTTTGGCGGGGGAAAACATTCAGTACTTC. Translation: CASSLAGENIQYF.

The J gene is TRBJ1-1, the V gene TRBV4-1; tentative D call: TRBD1 (6 bases). Germline V gene data show CDR1 as MGHRA and CDR2 as YSYEKL. The CDR3 is 16 amino acids. V was shortened by 0 bases and J by 1 base, with 12 bases between the two germline ends. The CDR3 region is CASSQDRGLENTEAFF. CDR3 in DNA: TGCGCCAGCAGCCAAGACAGGGGCCTTGAGAACACTGAAGCTTTCTTT.

This clone was recorded a few times. This rearrangement joins TRBV2 to TRBJ2-7, with 8 bases fitting TRBD2. Looked up from germline, CDR1 is SNHLY and CDR2 is FYNNEI. The CDR3 loop spans 13 amino acids. Germline trimming cut 6 bases from V and 7 bases from J; bases unmatched to any gene: 8. The CDR3 DNA is TGTGCCAGCAGCCCTTCGGGGGGGCGGGAGCAGTACTTC. It codes for CASSPSGGREQYF.

This clone has a single count. The chain joins TRBV30 to TRBJ2-7; 12 bases are a match to TRBD2. Germline V lookup: CDR1 GTSNPN, CDR2 SVGIG (reference sequence). V was pared by 3 bases and J by 7 bases, with 10 bases of the junction left unmatched. This CDR3 comprises 15 residues. The CDR3 DNA reads as TGTGCCTGGAGGACCCTGACTAGCGGGAGAGTGGAGCAGTACTTC. Translation gives CAWRTLTSGRVEQYF.

This chain joins TRBV4-1 and TRBJ2-3; D remains unclear. V was pared by 2 bases and J by 5 bases, with 20 bases between. This CDR3 region has 17 residues. In germline, CDR1 is MGHRA, CDR2 YSYEKL. DNA for the CDR3: TGCGCCAGCAGCCAACCGAGCCTTAACTTGTATCAAGATACGCAGTATTTT. Amino acid sequence: CASSQPSLNLYQDTQYF.

This chain connects TRBV6-6 to TRBJ2-2, with D maybe TRBD1 (5 bases). The V end lost 5 bases, the J end lost 4 bases, and 11 bases lay between the germline ends. This CDR3 region has 14 residues. Looked up from germline, CDR1 is MNHNY and CDR2 is SVGAGI (reference sequence). DNA of the CDR3: TGTGCCAGCAGTAACGACAGAATCACCGGGGAGCTGTTTTTT. This encodes CASSNDRITGELFF.

The chain is built from TRBV6-6 and TRBJ2-2; 7 positions agree with TRBD1. Germline loops: CDR1 MNHNY, CDR2 SVGAGI (reference sequence). The ends lost 7 bases at V and 4 bases at J; junction bases unmatched: 9. This CDR3 spans 15 amino acids. The CDR3 region is CASIPRQGVTGELFF. The CDR3, as DNA: TGTGCCAGCATCCCGAGACAGGGAGTCACCGGGGAGCTGTTTTTT.

This clone was seen only once. The genes are TRBV2 and TRBJ1-4; unclear D gene. Germline CDR1 is SNHLY and CDR2 is FYNNEI. This CDR3 is 13 amino acids long. V lost 7 bases and J 6 bases, leaving 12 bases between the germline ends. The DNA of the CDR3 is TGTGCCAGCAAAAGGGAGCAGGATGAAAAACTGTTTTTT. Translating it yields CASKREQDEKLFF.

The chain employs TRBV25-1 and TRBJ2-2; no clear D gene. The CDR3 loop spans 14 amino acids. Between the trimmed V and J ends, which lost 4 bases and 5 bases, there was a span of 11 bases. CDR1 is MGHDK and CDR2 is SYGVNS in the germline V gene. CDR3 nucleotide sequence: TGTGCCAGCAGTGGGGCCCACCAGACCGGGGAGCTGTTTTTT. Translation gives CASSGAHQTGELFF. Supplemented by reference TRBV25-1 and TRBJ2-2, the full variable domain reads EADIYQTPRYLVIGTGKKITLECSQTMGHDKMYWYQQDPGMELHLIHYSYGVNSTEKGDLSSESTVSRIRTEHFPLTLESARPSHTSQYLCASSGAHQTGELFFGEGSRLTVL.

The chain is built from TRBV5-4 and TRBJ1-2, with 8 bases lining up with TRBD1. Losses at the gene ends were 3 bases for V and 6 bases for J; bases not matched to a gene: 1. The CDR3 has 12 amino acids. Germline CDR1 SGHNT, CDR2 YYREEE (reference sequence). This CDR3 reads CASSSQGDGYTF. DNA of the CDR3: TGTGCCAGCAGCTCACAGGGGGATGGCTACACCTTC.

This clone was recorded once. The chain is built from TRBV6-1 and TRBJ1-5; D is uncertain. The CDR3 spans 15 residues. Deletions cut 3 bases from V and 5 bases from J, with 14 bases between. Germline loops: CDR1 MNHNS, CDR2 SASEGT. CDR3 coding DNA: TGTGCCAGCAGTGATTCCCTCAAAGGAGATCAGCCCCAGCATTTT. Protein product: CASSDSLKGDQPQHF.

This chain joins TRBV9 and TRBJ2-1; perhaps TRBD1 as D (5 bases). Germline V CDR1 and CDR2: SGDLS, YYNGEE. The CDR3 is 12 amino acids. Trimming took 3 bases from V and 9 from J, leaving 10 bases between them. Written as DNA, the CDR3 is TGTGCCAGCAGCGGACAGTTTAGTGAGCAGTTCTTC. Translating gives CASSGQFSEQFF.